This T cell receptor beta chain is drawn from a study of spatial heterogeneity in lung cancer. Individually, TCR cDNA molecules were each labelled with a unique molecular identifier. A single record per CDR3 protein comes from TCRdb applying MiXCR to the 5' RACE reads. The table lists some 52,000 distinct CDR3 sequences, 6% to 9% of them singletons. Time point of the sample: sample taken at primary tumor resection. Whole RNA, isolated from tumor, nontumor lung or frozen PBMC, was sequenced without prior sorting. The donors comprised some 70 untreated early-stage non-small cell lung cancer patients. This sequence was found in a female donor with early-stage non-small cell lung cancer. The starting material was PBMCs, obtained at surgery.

In DNA, the CDR3 is TGTGCCAGCAGCTCGTTATCGGGGGTCCCCCTTGAAGCTTTCTTT. The encoded protein is CASSSLSGVPLEAFF. J is TRBJ1-1 and V is TRBV7-9, with D tentatively TRBD1 (5 bases). CDR1 is SEHNR and CDR2 is FQNEAQ in the germline V gene (reference sequence). Trimming cost V 4 bases and J 7 bases, with 19 bases left between them. This CDR3 has 15 residues.